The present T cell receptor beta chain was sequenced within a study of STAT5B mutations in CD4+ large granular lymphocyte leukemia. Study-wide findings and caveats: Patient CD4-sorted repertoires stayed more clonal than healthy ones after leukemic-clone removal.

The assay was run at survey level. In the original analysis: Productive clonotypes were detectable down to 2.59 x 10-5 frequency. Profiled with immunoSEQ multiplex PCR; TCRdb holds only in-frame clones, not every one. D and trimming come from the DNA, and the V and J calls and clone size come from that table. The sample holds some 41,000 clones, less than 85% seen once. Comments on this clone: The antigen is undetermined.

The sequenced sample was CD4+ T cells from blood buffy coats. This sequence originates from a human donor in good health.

The CDR3 reads CSGTGFVTEAFF. The CDR3 nucleotides read TGCAGCGGGACAGGGTTCGTCACTGAAGCTTTCTTT. V is TRBV29-1 and J is TRBJ1-1; 8 positions match TRBD1. V shed 7 bases, J shed 4 bases, and the junction held 5 bases outside the gene matches. The CDR3 is 12 residues long. CDR1 and CDR2 (germline): SQVTM, ANQGSEA.